The clone carrying this T cell receptor beta chain was detected once. This record belongs to a study of blood T cell repertoires in COVID-19. Study-level information: Whether acute or convalescent, the COVID-19 samples came from the United States, Italy and Spain. T cells, B-cell-depleted T cells, or PBMCs provided the cDNA or gDNA that served as material.

Methods used by the authors: Reference gene primer amplification yielded estimated nucleated cell counts. Repertoires were generated with immunoSEQ multiplex PCR, while TCRdb's copy carries only in-frame clones and drops some. V and J calls and clone size come straight from that table; D and trimming were deduced from the DNA. The sample lists around 140,000 clones, 86% occurring once. V shed 5 bases and J shed 2 bases, with 10 bases lying between them. This CDR3 contains 14 residues. Germline V gene lookup returns CDR1 MNHNS and CDR2 SASEGT. Participant age was about 18 to 100 years, and participants resided in about 25 US areas.

Source material: PBMCs or T cells enriched from blood (not recorded which). This receptor was identified in a man aged 50 or older who had recovered from COVID-19. The chain combines TRBV6-1 with TRBJ1-3; D gene ambiguous. CDR3 in amino acids: CASSLEDTGNTIYF. As DNA, the CDR3 is TGTGCCAGCAGTTTAGAGGATACTGGAAACACCATATATTTT.